This T cell receptor beta chain comes out of a study of blood T cell repertoires in COVID-19. For the study at large: Italy, Spain and the United States were the sources of the convalescent and acute COVID-19 samples. T cells, B-cell-depleted T cells, or PBMCs supplied cDNA or gDNA.

V gave up 1 base and J gave up 3 bases, with 8 bases separating them. The CDR3 is made up of 14 amino acids. Germline assignment: CDR1 MNHEY and CDR2 SVGEGT. Per the authors' pipeline: Amplified reference gene primers provided the basis for estimating nucleated cell counts. Profiled with immunoSEQ multiplex PCR; TCRdb holds only in-frame clones, not every one. The V and J calls and clone size come from that table; D and trimming were worked out from the DNA. The repertoire includes more than 300,000 clones, about 83% of them detected once, and 1.2% sits in the top ten. The sequence came from a woman in her forties or fifties with acute or convalescent COVID-19. The sequenced sample consisted of peripheral blood. The J gene is TRBJ2-3, the V gene TRBV6-2 or TRBV6-3; D not certain. As DNA, the CDR3 is TGTGCCAGCAGTTACTTTACCGGGACAGATACGCAGTATTTT. It translates to CASSYFTGTDTQYF.